This entry is about one TCR beta chain. The study assigned cohorts using participant-reported clinical history. Symptom resolution, clearance, or two negative PCRs marked donors in Cohort 3 as recovered. This sample is drawn from a study of blood T cell repertoires in COVID-19. For the study at large: Sources were T cells, B-cell-depleted T cells, or PBMCs; the material itself was cDNA or gDNA.

Authors' processing steps: Reference gene primer amplification gave nucleated cell count estimates. This table comes from immunoSEQ multiplex PCR, and its TCRdb copy is limited to in-frame clones, with some not included. For V, J and clone size, that table is used; D and trimming come from the DNA. There are under 350,000 clones in the sample; over 75% occur only once, and about 4.2% lies in the top ten. This CDR3 region has 13 residues. V lost 2 bases to trimming and J lost 8 bases, with 9 bases between them. The germline V gene encodes CDR1 SGHTA and CDR2 FQGNSA. V gene TRBV7-2 combines with J gene TRBJ1-4; D gene unclear. The source of this sequence is a man aged 25-40 years who had recovered from COVID-19. Sequenced material: PBMCs or T cells enriched from blood (not recorded which). The CDR3 loop reads CASSLSAGEKLFF. CDR3 sequence (DNA): TGTGCCAGCAGCTTAAGTGCGGGCGAAAAACTGTTTTTT. The full variable domain, in which reference TRBV7-2 and TRBJ1-4 provide the parts outside the CDR3, is GAGVSQSPSNKVTEKGKDVELRCDPISGHTALYWYRQSLGQGLEFLIYFQGNSAPDKSGLPSDRFSAERTGGSVSTLTIQRTQQEDSAVYLCASSLSAGEKLFFGSGTQLSVL.